This passage covers 10 T cell receptor beta chains from one sample sequenced in a study of blood T cell repertoires in COVID-19. The assay was immunoSEQ multiplex PCR, and TCRdb's table has in-frame clones only and misses some. Of tens of thousands of clones in the sample, around 70% are singletons; the top ten hold roughly a fifth. Input material: peripheral blood. The source of these receptors is a man aged 55 to 70 with acute or convalescent COVID-19.

This clone was seen more than once but under ten times. The rearrangement uses TRBV6-5 and TRBJ2-3; 8 bases fit TRBD1. Unmatched junction bases numbered 8, after V lost 6 bases and J lost 6 bases. This CDR3 region has 14 residues. CDR1 and CDR2 from the germline V gene are MNHEY and SVGAGI. The CDR3 DNA reads TGTGCCAGCAGGGACAGGGTTTCACAGGATACGCAGTATTTT. It yields the protein CASRDRVSQDTQYF.

The chain joins TRBV19 to TRBJ1-5; weak D call: TRBD1 (5 bases). Trimming pared 6 bases from V and 0 bases from J, leaving 12 bases between. The CDR3 extends over 15 amino acids. The germline CDR1 and CDR2 sequences are LNHDA and SQIVND (reference sequence). CDR3 in DNA: TGTGCCAGTAGCCCCACAGGTTATAGCAATCAGCCCCAGCATTTT. It specifies CASSPTGYSNQPQHF.

The V call is TRBV7-3, the J call TRBJ2-6; D unresolved. Looked up from germline, CDR1 is SGHTA and CDR2 is FQGTGA. The V end was cut by 2 bases, the J end by 0 bases, with 5 bases between. This CDR3 is 15 amino acids long. The CDR3 sequence is CASSLDTSGANVLTF. For the CDR3, the DNA is TGTGCCAGCAGCTTAGACACCTCTGGGGCCAACGTCCTGACTTTC.

This rearrangement joins TRBV27 to TRBJ2-2; the match to TRBD2 covers 7 bases. The length of the CDR3 is 14 residues. J gave up 8 bases and V 1 base, and 4 bases lay outside the gene matches. Germline V CDR1 and CDR2: MNHEY, SMNVEV (reference sequence). The DNA for the CDR3 is TGTGCCAGCAGTTTATACGGGGAGGGAGGGGAGCTGTTTTTT. It translates to CASSLYGEGGELFF.

The chain combines TRBV4-1 with TRBJ2-1, with TRBD2 identical over 7 bases. CDR1 MGHRA and CDR2 YSYEKL come from the germline V gene. The CDR3 consists of 14 residues. With 3 bases clipped from V and 4 bases from J, the junction kept 3 bases outside the gene matches. The CDR3 coding sequence is TGCGCCAGCAGCCACCCCGGGGGGTACAATGAGCAGTTCTTC. Translation: CASSHPGGYNEQFF.

The chain uses TRBV2 and TRBJ2-3, with 7 positions matching TRBD2. V shed 6 bases, J shed 6 bases, and the junction held 12 bases outside the gene matches. Per germline, CDR1 SNHLY and CDR2 FYNNEI. This CDR3 contains 15 residues. CDR3 nucleotides: TGTGCCAGCAGGAGGGAGGGAGGGATTGTGGATACGCAGTATTTT. This gives the protein CASRREGGIVDTQYF.

The chain employs TRBV11-2 and TRBJ2-2, with 8 bases that match TRBD2. This CDR3 spans 16 amino acids. V shed 6 bases, J shed 0 bases, and the junction held 6 bases outside the gene matches. From germline, CDR1 is SGHAT and CDR2 FQNNGV. The CDR3 coding sequence is TGTGCCAGCAGTATCACTAGCGGCGCGAACACCGGGGAGCTGTTTTTT. Its translation: CASSITSGANTGELFF.

There are many counts of this clone. This chain uses TRBV5-1 with TRBJ2-1, with a weak D call TRBD1 (5 bases). This CDR3 is 14 amino acids long. Germline lookup yields CDR1 SGHRS and CDR2 YFSETQ. The V gene lost 1 base and the J gene lost 5 bases, with 10 bases spanning the gap. The CDR3 DNA follows: TGCGCCAGCAGCTTGCAACAGGCCCACAATGAGCAGTTCTTC. Translating it yields CASSLQQAHNEQFF.

The V call is TRBV4-2, the J call TRBJ2-3, with D unclear. V was shortened by 1 base and J by 2 bases, with 7 bases between the two germline ends. The CDR3 is 14 amino acids. Germline V CDR1 and CDR2: LGHNA, YNFKEQ. The CDR3 DNA reads as TGTGCCAGCAGCCAAGCACAGACCACAGATACGCAGTATTTT. This sequence encodes CASSQAQTTDTQYF.

The chain recombines TRBV12-3 or TRBV12-4 with TRBJ1-2, with TRBD1 as a possible D gene (6 bases). Trimming stripped 4 bases from V and 6 bases from J, with 12 bases between. The CDR3 extends over 13 amino acids. Written as DNA, the CDR3 is TGTGCCAGCAGTTCTCGGGGGGGGCATGGCTACACCTTC. Translating it yields CASSSRGGHGYTF.